The T cell receptor beta chain described here comes from a study of blood T cell repertoires in COVID-19. Study as a whole: Italy, Spain and the United States were the sources of the convalescent and acute COVID-19 samples.

Germline trimming cut 0 bases from V and 6 bases from J; bases unmatched to any gene: 4. The germline V gene has CDR1 PRHDT and CDR2 FYEKMQ (reference sequence). The CDR3 has 14 amino acids. The study counted Cohort 3 donors as recovered given two negative PCRs, clearance, or symptom resolution. Measured with immunoSEQ multiplex PCR; TCRdb has only the in-frame clones, and not every one. The profile shows roughly 150,000 clones, about 86% of them singletons. The V gene is TRBV13, the J gene TRBJ1-2; TRBD1 aligns across 7 bases. The TCR comes from a man aged 45-65 years who had recovered from COVID-19. The sequencing input was PBMCs or T cells enriched from blood (not recorded which). CDR3 nucleotide sequence: TGTGCCAGCAGCTTAGGTGTTCAGGGGGATGGCTACACCTTC. Encoded protein: CASSLGVQGDGYTF. The entire variable domain, with the rest obtained from reference TRBV13 and TRBJ1-2, is as follows: AAGVIQSPRHLIKEKRETATLKCYPIPRHDTVYWYQQGPGQDPQFLISFYEKMQSDKGSIPDRFSAQQFSDYHSELNMSSLELGDSALYFCASSLGVQGDGYTFGSGTRLTVV.